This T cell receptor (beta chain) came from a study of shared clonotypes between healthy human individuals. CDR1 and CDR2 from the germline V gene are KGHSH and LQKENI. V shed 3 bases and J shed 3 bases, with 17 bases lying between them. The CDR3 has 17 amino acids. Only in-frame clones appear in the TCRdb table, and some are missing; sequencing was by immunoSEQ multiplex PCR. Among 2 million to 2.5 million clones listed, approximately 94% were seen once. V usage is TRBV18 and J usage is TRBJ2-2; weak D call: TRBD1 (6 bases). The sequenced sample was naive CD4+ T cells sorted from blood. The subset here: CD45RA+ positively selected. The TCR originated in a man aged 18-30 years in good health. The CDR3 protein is CASSPATGFGDTGELFF. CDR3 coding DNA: TGTGCCAGCTCACCGGCAACAGGGTTTGGGGACACCGGGGAGCTGTTTTTT.